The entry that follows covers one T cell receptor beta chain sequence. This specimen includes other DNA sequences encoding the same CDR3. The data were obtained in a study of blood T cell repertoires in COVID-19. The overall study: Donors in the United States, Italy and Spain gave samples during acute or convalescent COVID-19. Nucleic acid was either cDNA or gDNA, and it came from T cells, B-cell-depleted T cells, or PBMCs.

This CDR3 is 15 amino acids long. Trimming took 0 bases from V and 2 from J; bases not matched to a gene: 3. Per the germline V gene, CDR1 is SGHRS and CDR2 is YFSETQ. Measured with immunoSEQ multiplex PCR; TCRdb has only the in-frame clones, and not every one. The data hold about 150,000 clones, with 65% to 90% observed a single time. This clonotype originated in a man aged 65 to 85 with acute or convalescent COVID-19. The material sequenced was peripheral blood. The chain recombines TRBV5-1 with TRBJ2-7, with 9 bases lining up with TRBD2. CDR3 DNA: TGCGCCAGCAGCTTGGGGCTAGCGGGAACCTACGAGCAGTACTTC. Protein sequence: CASSLGLAGTYEQYF.